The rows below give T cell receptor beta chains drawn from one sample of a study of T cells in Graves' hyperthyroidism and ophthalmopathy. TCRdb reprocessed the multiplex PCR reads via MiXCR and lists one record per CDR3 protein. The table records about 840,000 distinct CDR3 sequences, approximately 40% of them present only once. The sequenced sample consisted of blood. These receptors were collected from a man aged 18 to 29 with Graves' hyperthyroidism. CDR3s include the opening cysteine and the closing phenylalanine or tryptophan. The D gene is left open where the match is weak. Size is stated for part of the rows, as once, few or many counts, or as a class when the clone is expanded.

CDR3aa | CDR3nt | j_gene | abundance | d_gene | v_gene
CSVARGSGEQYF | TGCAGCGTTGCCCGGGGATCGGGCGAGCAGTACTTC | TRBJ2-7 | - | - | TRBV29-1
CASSLEGRKVQHF | TGTGCCAGCAGCTTGGAGGGGCGCAAGGTCCAGCATTTT | TRBJ1-5 | many | - | TRBV7-9
CASSLGAQGRETQYF | TGTGCCAGCAGCTTAGGGGCGCAGGGCCGGGAGACCCAGTACTTC | TRBJ2-5 | few | - | TRBV7-9
CASSGRTGRVVAFF | TGTGCCAGCAGTGGTCGGACAGGGAGGGTTGTAGCTTTCTTT | TRBJ1-1 | - | TRBD1 | TRBV2
CASSKNVRRRETQYF | TGTGCCAGCAGCAAGAATGTAAGGAGGCGCGAGACCCAGTACTTC | TRBJ2-5 | - | - | TRBV10-3
CSVGPRGRTDTQYF | TGCAGCGTTGGCCCAAGGGGGCGCACAGATACGCAGTATTTT | TRBJ2-3 | - | TRBD1 | TRBV29-1
CASSPMSGGVQPQHF | TGTGCCAGTAGTCCGATGTCAGGGGGCGTTCAGCCCCAGCATTTT | TRBJ1-5 | many | TRBD1 | TRBV19
CASGQTRQETQYF | TGTGCCAGCGGTCAGACTCGTCAAGAGACCCAGTACTTC | TRBJ2-5 | - | - | TRBV10-2
CASSSWTYEQYF | TGTGCCAGCAGCTCTTGGACCTACGAGCAGTACTTC | TRBJ2-7 | many | - | TRBV5-8
CASSRALPGEGQYF | TGTGCCAGCAGCCGGGCATTGCCAGGGGAAGGGCAGTACTTC | TRBJ2-7 | - | - | TRBV5-4
CASSPRGTASSYGYTF | TGTGCCAGTAGCCCTCGTGGGACGGCGAGCTCCTATGGCTACACCTTC | TRBJ1-2 | - | - | TRBV19
CASSPTGWNTEAFF | TGCGCCAGCAGCCCTACAGGCTGGAACACTGAAGCTTTCTTT | TRBJ1-1 | - | - | TRBV5-1
CASSHLQGQGAGNEKLFF | TGTGCCAGCAGCCACCTCCAGGGGCAGGGGGCCGGTAATGAAAAACTGTTTTTT | TRBJ1-4 | - | TRBD1 | TRBV7-8
CASSYWDRGRLNAEAFF | TGTGCCAGCAGTTACTGGGACAGGGGGCGATTGAACGCTGAAGCTTTCTTT | TRBJ1-1 | - | TRBD1 | TRBV10-3
CASQPGERDEQYF | TGTGCCAGCCAGCCAGGGGAAAGAGACGAGCAGTACTTC | TRBJ2-7 | few | - | TRBV7-9
CATSPRAGGTFEQFF | TGTGCCACCAGCCCACGAGCGGGAGGGACTTTTGAGCAGTTCTTC | TRBJ2-1 | once | TRBD2 | TRBV15
CASSSGVHQETQYF | TGTGCCAGCAGTTCCGGCGTCCACCAAGAGACCCAGTACTTC | TRBJ2-5 | many | - | TRBV12-3/TRBV12-4
CAISREPNTGELFF | TGTGCCATCAGCCGGGAACCAAACACCGGGGAGCTGTTTTTT | TRBJ2-2 | many | - | TRBV10-3
CSVSDRASQETQYF | TGCAGCGTTTCCGACAGGGCCTCTCAAGAGACCCAGTACTTC | TRBJ2-5 | many | TRBD1 | TRBV29-1
CASSWDLAGDEKTQYF | TGTGCCAGCAGCTGGGACCTAGCGGGGGACGAAAAGACCCAGTACTTC | TRBJ2-5 | few | TRBD2 | TRBV2
CASSDVGQGARETQYF | TGTGCCAGCAGCGACGTAGGACAGGGGGCGAGGGAGACCCAGTACTTC | TRBJ2-5 | - | TRBD1 | TRBV12-3/TRBV12-4
CATSVLTGTNSPLHF | TGTGCCACCAGCGTCCTGACAGGGACTAATTCACCCCTCCACTTT | TRBJ1-6 | many | TRBD1 | TRBV15
CASSMTANTDEQYF | TGCGCCAGCAGCATGACAGCGAACACTGACGAGCAGTACTTC | TRBJ2-7 | - | - | TRBV5-1
CASSPQGARDQPQHF | TGTGCCAGCTCACCACAGGGGGCTAGGGATCAGCCCCAGCATTTT | TRBJ1-5 | - | TRBD1 | TRBV9
CAPGTGTDQPQHF | TGTGCCCCCGGGACAGGTACGGATCAGCCCCAGCATTTT | TRBJ1-5 | - | TRBD1 | TRBV10-3
CASSQELEAFF | TGTGCCAGCAGCCAAGAATTGGAGGCTTTCTTT | TRBJ1-1 | many | - | TRBV4-2
CSAPHRDTEAFF | TGCAGTGCTCCCCACAGGGACACTGAAGCTTTCTTT | TRBJ1-1 | - | - | TRBV20-1
CASTKLAGSTRELFF | TGTGCCAGCACGAAACTAGCGGGTTCCACCAGGGAGCTGTTTTTT | TRBJ2-2 | - | TRBD2 | TRBV6-5
CASSQGLVQYF | TGTGCCAGCAGCCAGGGGTTGGTACAGTACTTC | TRBJ2-7 | - | - | TRBV7-2
CSVRDSNTGELFF | TGCAGCGTTAGGGACTCGAACACCGGGGAGCTGTTTTTT | TRBJ2-2 | many | - | TRBV29-1
CASSQVGPGLGEKLFF | TGTGCCAGCAGCCAAGTTGGTCCGGGGCTAGGTGAAAAACTGTTTTTT | TRBJ1-4 | once | - | TRBV3-1
CASSVASVEGGHPQETQYF | TGTGCCAGCAGCGTAGCAAGCGTGGAGGGAGGGCACCCTCAAGAGACCCAGTACTTC | TRBJ2-5 | - | TRBD2 | TRBV9
CASSIGQVRGYTF | TGTGCCAGTAGTATAGGCCAAGTCCGTGGCTACACCTTC | TRBJ1-2 | few | - | TRBV19
CASSNPTNEKLFF | TGTGCCAGCAGTAACCCGACGAATGAAAAACTGTTTTTT | TRBJ1-4 | many | - | TRBV5-6
CASSLEGNTGNTIYF | TGTGCCAGCAGCTTAGAGGGGAACACTGGAAACACCATATATTTT | TRBJ1-3 | - | - | TRBV7-9
CASSADWREETQYF | TGTGCCAGCAGCGCGGACTGGAGGGAGGAGACCCAGTACTTC | TRBJ2-5 | many | - | TRBV9
CASSSPQTGTCLEELFF | TGTGCCAGCAGCTCCCCACAAACCGGGACTTGTTTGGAGGAACTGTTTTTT | TRBJ1-4 | few | - | TRBV7-3
CASSAGGQNSGNTIYF | TGTGCCAGCAGCGCGGGGGGACAGAACTCTGGAAACACCATATATTTT | TRBJ1-3 | - | TRBD1 | TRBV7-2
CASSDGLAGLTGELFF | TGTGCCAGCAGTGATGGGCTAGCGGGCCTCACCGGGGAGCTGTTTTTT | TRBJ2-2 | few | TRBD2 | TRBV2
CASSPGLAVSGELFF | TGTGCCAGCAGCCCCGGGCTAGCCGTCAGCGGGGAGCTGTTTTTT | TRBJ2-2 | - | - | TRBV7-3
CSLAGTGVGYTF | TGCAGCTTAGCCGGGACAGGGGTCGGCTACACCTTC | TRBJ1-2 | - | TRBD1 | TRBV29-1
CASSYSEGEFNEQCF | TGTGCCAGCAGTTACTCGGAAGGGGAATTCAACGAGCAGTGCTTC | TRBJ2-7 | - | - | TRBV7-2
CASSSLQGTNTEAFF | TGCGCCAGCAGCTCCCTACAGGGGACGAACACTGAAGCTTTCTTT | TRBJ1-1 | many | TRBD1 | TRBV5-1
CASSLDADLIIYEQYF | TGTGCCAGCAGTCTAGATGCCGACTTGATAATCTACGAGCAGTACTTC | TRBJ2-7 | - | - | TRBV12-3/TRBV12-4
CSSLAGNHEQYF | TGCAGCAGTTTAGCTGGGAACCACGAGCAGTACTTC | TRBJ2-7 | - | - | TRBV29-1
CSADGGTGELFF | TGCAGTGCCGACGGCGGGACCGGGGAGCTGTTTTTT | TRBJ2-2 | many | - | TRBV20-1
CATGVRQETQYF | TGTGCCACAGGGGTGCGCCAAGAGACCCAGTACTTC | TRBJ2-5 | - | - | TRBV15
CASSLSQYF | TGTGCCAGCAGTTTAAGTCAGTACTTC | TRBJ2-7 | - | - | TRBV27